This passage covers 23 T cell receptor beta chains from one sample sequenced in a study of beta chain features in type 1 diabetes. As every portion of the isolated RNA was reverse transcribed, the sequencing read expressed TCRB transcripts. TCRdb's table, derived via immunoSEQ multiplex PCR, lists solely in-frame clones and lacks some. Seen here are some 360,000 clones, around a fifth observed once, and the top ten hold around 0.044%. The specimen sequenced was naive CD4+ T cells from blood. The receptors were sampled from a young woman in good health.

This clone has more than one count but fewer than ten. This chain uses TRBV4-3 with TRBJ1-5, with 7 bases lining up with TRBD1. The germline V gene has CDR1 LGHNA and CDR2 YSLEER. The CDR3 has 21 amino acids. V gave up 0 bases and J gave up 0 bases; unmatched junction bases: 17. In DNA form, the CDR3 reads TGCGCCAGCAGCCAAGACAGGCGAAGCAGGGGGGAAACCTATAGCAATCAGCCCCAGCATTTT. Protein: CASSQDRRSRGETYSNQPQHF.

This clone was observed a few times. This chain links TRBV30 with TRBJ1-5; 8 bases match TRBD1. Germline values: CDR1 GTSNPN, CDR2 SVGIG (reference sequence). The CDR3 consists of 13 residues. J was trimmed by 5 bases and V by 6 bases; bases with no gene match: 6. CDR3 amino acids: CACGQGLDQPQHF. The CDR3 region has the DNA TGTGCCTGTGGACAGGGATTGGATCAGCCCCAGCATTTT.

The rearrangement links TRBV4-2 to TRBJ2-3, with 8 bases that match TRBD2. Per the germline V gene, CDR1 is LGHNA and CDR2 is YNFKEQ. The CDR3 totals 15 residues. Trimming cost V 4 bases and J 2 bases; bases outside gene matches: 5. The DNA for the CDR3 is TGTGCCAGCAGCCCCAGCGGGGGACACACAGATACGCAGTATTTT. It codes for CASSPSGGHTDTQYF.

This chain joins TRBV9 and TRBJ1-3; 7 bases align to TRBD1. The CDR3 is 18 residues long. V gave up 4 bases and J gave up 0 bases; unmatched junction bases: 13. Germline V gene sequence: CDR1 SGDLS, CDR2 YYNGEE. CDR3 region: CASSPQGQVSPSGNTIYF. The CDR3 DNA follows: TGTGCCAGCAGCCCTCAAGGACAGGTCTCCCCCTCTGGAAACACCATATATTTT.

A single count supports this clone. The chain links TRBV4-3 to TRBJ2-1, with 7 bases fitting TRBD2. CDR1 and CDR2 (germline): LGHNA, YSLEER. With 8 bases clipped from V and 3 bases from J, the junction kept 7 bases outside the gene matches. This CDR3 contains 14 residues. Here the CDR3 reads CASASGGNYNEQFF. In DNA form, the CDR3 reads TGCGCCAGCGCGTCGGGGGGAAACTACAATGAGCAGTTCTTC.

V usage is TRBV30 and J usage is TRBJ1-1, with TRBD1 matching over 7 bases. This CDR3 has 11 residues. The germline V gene encodes CDR1 GTSNPN and CDR2 SVGIG (reference sequence). V trimming: 2 bases; J trimming: 12 bases; junction bases outside the gene matches: 6. The CDR3 loop is CAWSTGAYPFF. CDR3 sequence (DNA): TGTGCCTGGAGTACAGGGGCGTATCCTTTCTTT. The whole variable domain, remainder taken from reference TRBV30 and TRBJ1-1, is SQTIHQWPATLVQPVGSPLSLECTVEGTSNPNLYWYRQAAGRGLQLLFYSVGIGQISSEVPQNLSASRPQDRQFILSSKKLLLSDSGFYLCAWSTGAYPFFGQGTRLTVV.

The CDR3 is CSVVPGVNYEQYF. CDR3 nucleotide sequence: TGCAGCGTTGTACCGGGGGTTAACTACGAGCAGTACTTC. The chain combines TRBV29-1 with TRBJ2-7; possible D gene TRBD2, 6 bases. CDR3 length equals 13 residues. The germline gives CDR1 SQVTM, CDR2 ANQGSEA. V lost 4 bases and J 3 bases, leaving 13 bases between the germline ends.

The J gene is TRBJ2-5, the V gene TRBV9; 9 bases line up with TRBD2. J gave up 2 bases and V 0 bases, and 5 bases lay outside the gene matches. The CDR3 sequence is 16 residues long. Germline loops: CDR1 SGDLS, CDR2 YYNGEE. The CDR3 reads CASSVGIAGVQETQYF. CDR3 nucleotide sequence: TGTGCCAGCAGCGTAGGTATAGCGGGGGTACAAGAGACCCAGTACTTC.

The gene calls are TRBV5-1 and TRBJ2-3, with 7 bases aligning to TRBD2. The CDR3 runs to 15 residues. Trimming removed 0 bases from V and 1 base from J; junction bases left unmatched: 2. Germline CDR1 SGHRS, CDR2 YFSETQ. CDR3 nucleotide sequence: TGCGCCAGCAGCTTGGAACGGGGGGGCACAGATACGCAGTATTTT. It translates to CASSLERGGTDTQYF. Full variable domain (rest looked up from reference TRBV5-1 and TRBJ2-3): KAGVTQTPRYLIKTRGQQVTLSCSPISGHRSVSWYQQTPGQGLQFLFEYFSETQRNKGNFPGRFSGRQFSNSRSEMNVSTLELGDSALYLCASSLERGGTDTQYFGPGTRLTVL.

The chain recombines TRBV7-8 with TRBJ2-5, with 7 bases fitting TRBD1. Germline lookup yields CDR1 SGHVS and CDR2 FQNEAQ. With 5 bases clipped from V and 2 bases from J, the junction kept 14 bases outside the gene matches. This CDR3 is 17 amino acids long. In DNA, the CDR3 is TGTGCCAGCAGCAACCGACTGTTGGGACAGCAACAAGAGACCCAGTACTTC. This codes for CASSNRLLGQQQETQYF.

The chain joins TRBV18 to TRBJ1-1; maybe TRBD1 (5 bases). Germline V gene sequence: CDR1 KGHSH, CDR2 LQKENI. CDR3 length equals 13 residues. Trimming stripped 3 bases from V and 4 bases from J, with 9 bases between. CDR3 residues: CASSPQGGTEAFF. CDR3 nucleotide sequence: TGTGCCAGCTCACCTCAGGGTGGCACTGAAGCTTTCTTT. Supplemented by reference TRBV18 and TRBJ1-1, the full variable domain reads NAGVMQNPRHLVRRRGQEARLRCSPMKGHSHVYWYRQLPEEGLKFMVYLQKENIIDESGMPKERFSAEFPKEGPSILRIQQVVRGDSAAYFCASSPQGGTEAFFGQGTRLTVV.

This chain connects TRBV2 to TRBJ2-7, with TRBD2 matching over 9 bases. This CDR3 comprises 14 residues. V trimming: 9 bases; J trimming: 2 bases; junction bases outside the gene matches: 8. Germline CDR1 and CDR2: SNHLY and FYNNEI. CDR3 nucleotides: TGTGCCAGACAAAAGCGGGGGGAAGCCTACGAGCAGTACTTC. Translated: CARQKRGEAYEQYF. The whole variable domain, filled in from reference TRBV2 and TRBJ2-7, reads EPEVTQTPSHQVTQMGQEVILRCVPISNHLYFYWYRQILGQKVEFLVSFYNNEISEKSEIFDDQFSVERPDGSNFTLKIRSTKLEDSAMYFCARQKRGEAYEQYFGPGTRLTVT.

This clone was seen more than once but under ten times. This chain links TRBV2 with TRBJ2-7; 7 bases are shared with TRBD1. The V and J ends lost 2 bases and 4 bases, in that order; junction bases with no gene match: 11. The CDR3 spans 16 residues. Germline-derived CDR1 and CDR2 are SNHLY and FYNNEI. CDR3 amino acids: CASSEIRRTTGYEQYF. In DNA form, the CDR3 reads TGTGCCAGCAGTGAAATTCGGCGGACGACAGGGTACGAGCAGTACTTC.

This clone was detected a few times. The chain recombines TRBV11-2 with TRBJ1-2; possible D gene TRBD1, 5 bases. V was shortened by 6 bases and J by 8 bases, with 28 bases between the two germline ends. CDR3 length: 17 residues. Germline lookup yields CDR1 SGHAT and CDR2 FQNNGV. DNA of the CDR3: TGTGCCAGCAGAAGTATAAGGGGTTTTCAGTCCGAAGAAGGCTACACCTTC. Amino acids: CASRSIRGFQSEEGYTF.

The chain links TRBV5-1 to TRBJ2-3; D gene ambiguous. CDR3 length: 15 amino acids. Germline CDR1 is SGHRS and CDR2 is YFSETQ. V lost 0 bases to trimming and J lost 2 bases, with 10 bases between them. CDR3 region: CASSLGSPVTDTQYF. The CDR3 DNA follows: TGCGCCAGCAGCTTGGGGTCCCCAGTCACAGATACGCAGTATTTT. The whole variable domain, remainder taken from reference TRBV5-1 and TRBJ2-3, is KAGVTQTPRYLIKTRGQQVTLSCSPISGHRSVSWYQQTPGQGLQFLFEYFSETQRNKGNFPGRFSGRQFSNSRSEMNVSTLELGDSALYLCASSLGSPVTDTQYFGPGTRLTVL.

The chain has TRBV5-1 and TRBJ2-5; D is possibly TRBD2 (5 bases). This CDR3 region has 14 residues. Trimming cost V 4 bases and J 1 base, with 11 bases left between them. From germline, CDR1 is SGHRS and CDR2 YFSETQ. CDR3 region: CASSGGRIQETQYF. CDR3 DNA sequence: TGCGCCAGCAGCGGAGGACGGATCCAAGAGACCCAGTACTTC.

The CDR3 bases are TGTGCCAGCAGCTACCGGGGGGGAGACACTGAAGCTTTCTTT. This translates into CASSYRGGDTEAFF. V gene TRBV11-3 combines with J gene TRBJ1-1; TRBD1 might be the D (5 bases). Germline CDR1 reads SGHNT; CDR2 reads YENEEA. The V end was cut by 4 bases, the J end by 3 bases, with 12 bases between. The CDR3 is made up of 14 amino acids.

This chain uses TRBV27 with TRBJ1-2; no firm D call. CDR1 MNHEY and CDR2 SMNVEV come from the germline V gene (reference sequence). The CDR3 contains 14 residues. Trimming took 5 bases from V and 8 from J, leaving 18 bases between them. CDR3 nucleotide sequence: TGTGCCAGCAGTCTAAGAGGAGATCAAAACGGCTACACCTTC. As protein: CASSLRGDQNGYTF.

The V call is TRBV21-1, the J call TRBJ1-5; the D call in the table, TRBD1, was not verified against the DNA. TRBV21-1 is annotated as a pseudogene. This CDR3 has 17 residues. The CDR3 spells CASSQGPGPRHHQPQHF. The DNA of the CDR3 is TGTGCCAGCAGCCAGGGCCCCGGGCCGCGACATCATCAGCCCCAGCATTTT.

For this clone: Sequence at one end of the junction differs from germline and may be a read error. The chain combines TRBV7-7 with TRBJ2-1; 10 nucleotides align to TRBD2. Germline V lookup: CDR1 SSHAT, CDR2 FNYEAQ (reference sequence). CDR3 length: 15 residues. This CDR3 reads CASSYVAGGYNEQFF. For the CDR3, the DNA is TGTGCTAGCAGCTACGTAGCGGGGGGTTACAATGAGCAGTTCTTC.

A few counts support this clone. This chain joins TRBV11-2 and TRBJ2-5; 9 bases agree with TRBD2. CDR1 is SGHAT, CDR2 FQNNGV, per germline. The CDR3 runs 15 residues. With V trimmed by 2 bases and J by 7 bases, 8 bases remained unmatched. The CDR3 DNA sequence: TGTGCCAGCAGCTTATCCGGGACTAGCAAGGCGACCCAGTACTTC. Amino acids: CASSLSGTSKATQYF.

The chain joins TRBV4-1 to TRBJ1-1; D not resolved. This CDR3 comprises 12 residues. Germline V CDR1 and CDR2: MGHRA, YSYEKL. V dropped 0 bases and J dropped 11 bases, with 10 bases sitting between them. The CDR3 loop reads CASSQDTVRAFF. Here the CDR3 DNA reads TGCGCCAGCAGCCAAGATACGGTACGTGCTTTCTTT.

Concerning this clone: Other DNA sequences from this sample encode an identical CDR3 as well. This rearrangement joins TRBV6-5 to TRBJ2-7, with D tentatively TRBD2 (6 bases). The V gene lost 0 bases and the J gene lost 0 bases, with 9 bases spanning the gap. CDR1 MNHEY and CDR2 SVGAGI come from the germline V gene. CDR3 size: 15 residues. The CDR3 sequence is CASSYSGTGSYEQYF. DNA for the CDR3: TGTGCCAGCAGTTACTCGGGGACTGGCTCCTACGAGCAGTACTTC.